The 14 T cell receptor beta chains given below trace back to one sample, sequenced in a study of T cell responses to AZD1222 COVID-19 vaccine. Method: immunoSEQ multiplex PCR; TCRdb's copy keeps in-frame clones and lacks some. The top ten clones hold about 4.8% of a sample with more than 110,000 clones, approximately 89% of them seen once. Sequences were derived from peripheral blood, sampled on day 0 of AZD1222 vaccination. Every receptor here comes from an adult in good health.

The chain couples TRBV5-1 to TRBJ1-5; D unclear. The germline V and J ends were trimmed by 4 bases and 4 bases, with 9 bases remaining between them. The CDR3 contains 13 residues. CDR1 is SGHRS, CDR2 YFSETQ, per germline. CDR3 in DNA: TGCGCCAGCAGCACTTCCTATAATCAGCCCCAGCATTTT. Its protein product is CASSTSYNQPQHF.

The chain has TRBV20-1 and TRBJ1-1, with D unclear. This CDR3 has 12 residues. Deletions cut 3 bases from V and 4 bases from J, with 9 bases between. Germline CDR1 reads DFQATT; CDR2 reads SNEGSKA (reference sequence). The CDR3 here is CSASPGSTEAFF. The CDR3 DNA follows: TGCAGTGCTAGTCCGGGGAGCACTGAAGCTTTCTTT.

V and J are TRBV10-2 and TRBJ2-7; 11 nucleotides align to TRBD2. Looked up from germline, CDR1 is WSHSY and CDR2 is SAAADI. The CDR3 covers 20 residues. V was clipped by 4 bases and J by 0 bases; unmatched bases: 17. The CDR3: CASSGRRRGLAVRSSYEQYF. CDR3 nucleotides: TGCGCCAGCAGTGGTCGCCGACGGGGACTAGCGGTACGAAGCTCCTACGAGCAGTACTTC.

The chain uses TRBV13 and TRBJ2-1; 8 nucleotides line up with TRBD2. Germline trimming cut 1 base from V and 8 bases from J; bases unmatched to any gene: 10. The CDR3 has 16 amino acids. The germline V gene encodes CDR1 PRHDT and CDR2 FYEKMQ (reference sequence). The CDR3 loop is CASSLDGRALNDEQFF. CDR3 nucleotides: TGTGCCAGCAGCTTAGACGGGAGGGCCCTTAACGATGAGCAGTTCTTC.

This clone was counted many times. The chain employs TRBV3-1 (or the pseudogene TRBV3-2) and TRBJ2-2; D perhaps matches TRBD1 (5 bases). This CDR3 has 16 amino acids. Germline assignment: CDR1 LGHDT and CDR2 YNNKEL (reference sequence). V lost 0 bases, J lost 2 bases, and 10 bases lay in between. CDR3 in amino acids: CASSQDMGHNTGELFF. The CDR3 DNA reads TGTGCCAGCAGCCAAGATATGGGGCACAACACCGGGGAGCTGTTTTTT.

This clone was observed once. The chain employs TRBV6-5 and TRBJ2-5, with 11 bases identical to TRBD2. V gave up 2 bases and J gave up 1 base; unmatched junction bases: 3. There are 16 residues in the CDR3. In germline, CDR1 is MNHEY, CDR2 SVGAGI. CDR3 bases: TGTGCCAGCAGTTACCTGCTAGCGGGGGGCCAAGAGACCCAGTACTTC. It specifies CASSYLLAGGQETQYF.

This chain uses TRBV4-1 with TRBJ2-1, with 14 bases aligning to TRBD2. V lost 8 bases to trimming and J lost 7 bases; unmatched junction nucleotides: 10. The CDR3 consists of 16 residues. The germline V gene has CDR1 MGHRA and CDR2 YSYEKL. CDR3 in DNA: TGCGCCAGCTCCATTCGACTAGCGGGGGGGGTTAATGAGCAGTTCTTC. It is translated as CASSIRLAGGVNEQFF.

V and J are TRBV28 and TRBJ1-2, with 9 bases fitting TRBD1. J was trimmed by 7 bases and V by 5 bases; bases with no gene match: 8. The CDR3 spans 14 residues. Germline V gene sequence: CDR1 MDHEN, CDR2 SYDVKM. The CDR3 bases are TGTGCCAGCAGTCTGACAGGGGGGTTGAGTGGCTACACCTTC. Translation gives CASSLTGGLSGYTF.

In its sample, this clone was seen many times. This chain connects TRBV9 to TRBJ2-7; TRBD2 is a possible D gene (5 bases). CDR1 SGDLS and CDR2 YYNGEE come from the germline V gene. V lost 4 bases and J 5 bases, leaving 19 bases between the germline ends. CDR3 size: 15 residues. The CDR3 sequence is CASSKEGRETNEQYF. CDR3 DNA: TGTGCCAGCAGCAAAGAGGGCAGAGAGACTAACGAGCAGTACTTC.

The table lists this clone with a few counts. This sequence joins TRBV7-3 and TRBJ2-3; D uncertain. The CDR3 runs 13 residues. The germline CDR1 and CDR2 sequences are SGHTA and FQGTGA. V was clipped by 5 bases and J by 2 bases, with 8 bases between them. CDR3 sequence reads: CASSPNPTDTQYF. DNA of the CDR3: TGTGCCAGCAGCCCCAATCCCACAGATACGCAGTATTTT.

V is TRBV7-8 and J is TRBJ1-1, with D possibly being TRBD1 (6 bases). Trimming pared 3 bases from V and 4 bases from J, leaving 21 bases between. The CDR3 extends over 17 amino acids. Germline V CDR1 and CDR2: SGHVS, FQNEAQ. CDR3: CASSFLEAGQGFTEAFF. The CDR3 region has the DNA TGTGCCAGCAGCTTTCTTGAGGCGGGTCAGGGGTTCACTGAAGCTTTCTTT.

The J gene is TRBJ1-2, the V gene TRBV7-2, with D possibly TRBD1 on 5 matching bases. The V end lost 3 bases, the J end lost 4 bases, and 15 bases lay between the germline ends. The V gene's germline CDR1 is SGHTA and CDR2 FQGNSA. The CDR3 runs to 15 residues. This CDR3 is CASSFPGRETYGYTF. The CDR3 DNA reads TGTGCCAGCAGCTTCCCCGGCAGGGAAACCTATGGCTACACCTTC.

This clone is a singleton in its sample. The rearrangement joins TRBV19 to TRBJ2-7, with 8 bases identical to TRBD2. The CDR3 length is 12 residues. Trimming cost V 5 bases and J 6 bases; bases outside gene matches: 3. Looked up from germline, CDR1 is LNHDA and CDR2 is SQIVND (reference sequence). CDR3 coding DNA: TGTGCCAGTAGTCTACGGGGGGGCGAGCAGTACTTC. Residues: CASSLRGGEQYF. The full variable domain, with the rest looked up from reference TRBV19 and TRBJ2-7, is DGGITQSPKYLFRKEGQNVTLSCEQNLNHDAMYWYRQDPGQGLRLIYYSQIVNDFQKGDIAEGYSVSREKKESFPLTVTSAQKNPTAFYLCASSLRGGEQYFGPGTRLTVT.

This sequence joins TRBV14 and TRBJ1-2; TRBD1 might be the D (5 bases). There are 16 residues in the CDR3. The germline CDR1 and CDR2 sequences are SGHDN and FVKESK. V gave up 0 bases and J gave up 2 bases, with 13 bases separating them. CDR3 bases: TGTGCCAGCAGCCAAGATGGGGTTGGGGCGAACTATGGCTACACCTTC. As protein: CASSQDGVGANYGYTF.